Listed below are T cell receptor beta chains from one sample, sequenced in a study of blood T cell repertoires in COVID-19. TCRdb's table, derived via immunoSEQ multiplex PCR, lists solely in-frame clones and lacks some. The sample includes 200,000 to 250,000 clones, around 84% seen only once; the top ten take around 18%. The specimen was peripheral blood. The receptors shown here come from a woman older than 75 with active or convalescent COVID-19. Both conserved end residues are part of each CDR3. A D gene is named only where the DNA matches it firmly. Expanded clones get a size class; other rows say once, few or many, or leave the size out.

DNA: TGTGCCAGCAGCCAAGAGTTAGTCCCCTACAATGAGCAGTTCTTC
CDR3: CASSQELVPYNEQFF
size: NA
D: NA
V: TRBV4-2
J: TRBJ2-1

DNA: TGTGCCAGCAGTGGACGGCTAGCGGGATACCAAGAGACCCAGTACTTC
CDR3: CASSGRLAGYQETQYF
size: NA
D: TRBD2
V: TRBV28
J: TRBJ2-5

DNA: TGCAGCGTTGGCGCAGGGGGCTTGATGAGCACTGAAGCTTTCTTT
CDR3: CSVGAGGLMSTEAFF
size: NA
D: TRBD1
V: TRBV29-1
J: TRBJ1-1

DNA: TGTGCCAGCAGCATGACGGGGGGGCACGAGCAGTACTTC
CDR3: CASSMTGGHEQYF
size: NA
D: TRBD2
V: TRBV14
J: TRBJ2-7

DNA: TGTGCCTGGAGAGCAGGGGTCTATGAAAAACTGTTTTTT
CDR3: CAWRAGVYEKLFF
size: NA
D: NA
V: TRBV30
J: TRBJ1-4

DNA: TGTGCCAGTAGTATTTTAACCGGGGGGAACACCGGGGAGCTGTTTTTT
CDR3: CASSILTGGNTGELFF
size: NA
D: NA
V: TRBV19
J: TRBJ2-2

DNA: TGTGCCAGCAGCCAAGGAGGGATCGAGCAGTACTTC
CDR3: CASSQGGIEQYF
size: NA
D: NA
V: TRBV3-1/TRBV3-2
J: TRBJ2-7

DNA: TGTGCCACCAGCAGAGGAGGACCCAGGACTAGCGGGAGAGGAGGGACCCAGTACTTC
CDR3: CATSRGGPRTSGRGGTQYF
size: few
D: TRBD2
V: TRBV15
J: TRBJ2-5

DNA: TGTGCCAGCAGCTTAAGAGACACACACTATGGCTACACCTTC
CDR3: CASSLRDTHYGYTF
size: NA
D: NA
V: TRBV11-2
J: TRBJ1-2

DNA: TGTGCCAGCAGCCCCGGGGACAATCTCTACGAGCAGTACTTC
CDR3: CASSPGDNLYEQYF
size: once
D: NA
V: TRBV3-1/TRBV3-2
J: TRBJ2-7

DNA: TGCGCCAGCAGCTTCTTGGCCGGGACAGGGGACATCGGGGAGCTGTTTTTT
CDR3: CASSFLAGTGDIGELFF
size: once
D: TRBD1
V: TRBV5-1
J: TRBJ2-2

DNA: TGCGCCAGCAGCGCACACGGGACAGGGGGCTACAATGAGCAGTTCTTC
CDR3: CASSAHGTGGYNEQFF
size: NA
D: TRBD1
V: TRBV5-1
J: TRBJ2-1

DNA: TGTGCCAGCTCGGGACTAGCGGGGGGGCACGGGAATGAGCAGTTCTTC
CDR3: CASSGLAGGHGNEQFF
size: NA
D: TRBD2
V: TRBV5-5
J: TRBJ2-1

DNA: TGTGCCAGCAGCTTAGAAATCCCGAGCTGGGAGACCCAGTACTTC
CDR3: CASSLEIPSWETQYF
size: NA
D: NA
V: TRBV7-2
J: TRBJ2-5

DNA: TGTGCCAGCAGCTTAGGCGGGTACAGTGAAAAACTGTTTTTT
CDR3: CASSLGGYSEKLFF
size: NA
D: NA
V: TRBV7-8
J: TRBJ1-4

DNA: TGTGCCAGCAGTGAACCCACTCCGACAAGTCAGCCCCAGCATTTT
CDR3: CASSEPTPTSQPQHF
size: NA
D: NA
V: TRBV6-4
J: TRBJ1-5

DNA: TGTGCCAGCAGCGCGGAGGGCCCAGATACGCAGTATTTT
CDR3: CASSAEGPDTQYF
size: NA
D: NA
V: TRBV9
J: TRBJ2-3

DNA: TGCGCCAGCAGCTTCTCAGCGGGGGCCGGAGATACGCAGTATTTT
CDR3: CASSFSAGAGDTQYF
size: NA
D: TRBD2
V: TRBV5-1
J: TRBJ2-3

DNA: TGTGCCAGCAGACAAACAGGGGTAGGAACTGAAGCTTTCTTT
CDR3: CASRQTGVGTEAFF
size: few
D: TRBD1
V: TRBV25-1
J: TRBJ1-1

DNA: TGTGCCAGCAGGGGACAGTATAGCAATCAGCCCCAGCATTTT
CDR3: CASRGQYSNQPQHF
size: NA
D: TRBD1
V: TRBV6-5
J: TRBJ1-5

DNA: TGTGCCTGGTACGACAAGACCTCTAATAGCAATCAGCCCCAGCATTTT
CDR3: CAWYDKTSNSNQPQHF
size: NA
D: NA
V: TRBV30
J: TRBJ1-5

DNA: TGTGCCAGCAGCCTAGGGGCCTCCAACACCGGGGAGCTGTTTTTT
CDR3: CASSLGASNTGELFF
size: few
D: NA
V: TRBV7-3
J: TRBJ2-2

DNA: TGTGCCAGCAGCGTAGTAGGACTAGGTTCCGGGGAGCTGTTTTTT
CDR3: CASSVVGLGSGELFF
size: NA
D: TRBD2
V: TRBV9
J: TRBJ2-2

DNA: TGTGCCAGCAGTTATTCGATTGGACAGGGGAAGCCCTACGAGCAGTACTTC
CDR3: CASSYSIGQGKPYEQYF
size: NA
D: TRBD1
V: TRBV6-9
J: TRBJ2-7

DNA: TGTGCCAGCAGTAAAAGGACTAGCGGGGCCTACACCGGGGAGCTGTTTTTT
CDR3: CASSKRTSGAYTGELFF
size: once
D: TRBD2
V: TRBV27
J: TRBJ2-2

DNA: TGTGCCAGCAGTTACTCGACGGACAGGGAAGCTTTCTTT
CDR3: CASSYSTDREAFF
size: NA
D: TRBD1
V: TRBV6-5
J: TRBJ1-1

DNA: TGTGCCAGCTCACCACCGTATAATCAGCCCCAGCATTTT
CDR3: CASSPPYNQPQHF
size: NA
D: NA
V: TRBV18
J: TRBJ1-5

DNA: TGCAGTGCTAGTTATGCGGACCGGGGGAATGAGCAGTTCTTC
CDR3: CSASYADRGNEQFF
size: NA
D: NA
V: TRBV20-1
J: TRBJ2-1

DNA: TGTGCCAGCAGTGAATATAGCGGGGGGAACACCGGGGAGCTGTTTTTT
CDR3: CASSEYSGGNTGELFF
size: NA
D: TRBD2
V: TRBV6-1
J: TRBJ2-2

DNA: TGCGCCAGCAGCCAAGCCGGGACAGGGACAGATACGCAGTATTTT
CDR3: CASSQAGTGTDTQYF
size: NA
D: TRBD1
V: TRBV4-1
J: TRBJ2-3

DNA: TGTGCCAGCAGTTACCATCCGGGACAGGGAGGGCAGACCCAGTACTTC
CDR3: CASSYHPGQGGQTQYF
size: NA
D: TRBD1
V: TRBV6-6
J: TRBJ2-5

DNA: TGTGCCACCAGCAGAGATACAGGGGCCAATCAGCCCCAGCATTTT
CDR3: CATSRDTGANQPQHF
size: few
D: TRBD1
V: TRBV15
J: TRBJ1-5

DNA: TGTGCCAGCTCACCAGCTAGTACCTACGAGCAGTACTTC
CDR3: CASSPASTYEQYF
size: once
D: NA
V: TRBV18
J: TRBJ2-7

DNA: TGTGCCAGCAGTGAAGACAGGTTGAGTGAAAAACTGTTTTTT
CDR3: CASSEDRLSEKLFF
size: NA
D: NA
V: TRBV6-1
J: TRBJ1-4

DNA: TGTGCCAGCCGGGGGGCCCGTAGGGGTGATGAGCAGTTCTTC
CDR3: CASRGARRGDEQFF
size: NA
D: NA
V: TRBV10-3
J: TRBJ2-1

DNA: TGTGCCAGCAGTTTAGAACGGGGGGATCGAGCTTTCTTT
CDR3: CASSLERGDRAFF
size: NA
D: NA
V: TRBV28
J: TRBJ1-1

DNA: TGCGCCAGCTCCCGGGACAGCCCTAACTATGGCTACACCTTC
CDR3: CASSRDSPNYGYTF
size: NA
D: TRBD1
V: TRBV4-1
J: TRBJ1-2

DNA: TGCGCCAGCAGCTTGGGGAGGGGCGAGGGCGAAAAACTGTTTTTT
CDR3: CASSLGRGEGEKLFF
size: NA
D: NA
V: TRBV5-1
J: TRBJ1-4

DNA: TGTGCCATCAGTGAAACTAATCAGCCCCAGCATTTT
CDR3: CAISETNQPQHF
size: NA
D: NA
V: TRBV10-3
J: TRBJ1-5

DNA: TGCGCCAGGACCCAAAGACAGGGTGGGATTCGGCACACCTTC
CDR3: CARTQRQGGIRHTF
size: few
D: TRBD1
V: TRBV23-1
J: TRBJ1-2

DNA: TGTGCCTGGAGCAGCGAAGAGACCCAGTACTTC
CDR3: CAWSSEETQYF
size: NA
D: NA
V: TRBV30
J: TRBJ2-5

DNA: TGTGCCAGCAGCCCAGGACTAGCGGGGGACTCCTACGAGCAGTACTTC
CDR3: CASSPGLAGDSYEQYF
size: NA
D: TRBD2
V: TRBV4-2
J: TRBJ2-7